Described below is a single T cell receptor beta chain sequence and its context. Antigen specificity is unknown. The sample belongs to a study of OX40 agonist ivuxolimab in advanced cancers. The wider study: The patients' treatment was ivuxolimab, an agonistic anti-OX40 (CD134) antibody. Mean age around 60 years, range roughly 23 to 79; nearly 85% male. Study-wide results and caveats: There was clonal expansion of CD4+ and CD8+ blood T cells by week 6 at 0.1 to 3.0 mg/kg. Several nonresponders also turned out to have low normalized T-cell clonal expansion.

CDR1 MNHNS and CDR2 SASEGT come from the germline V gene. The CDR3 has 16 amino acids. Trimming took off 2 bases at V and 0 bases at J, with 12 bases between the two ends. This table comes from immunoSEQ multiplex PCR, and its TCRdb copy is limited to in-frame clones, with some not included. The sample contains some 42,000 clones, just over 85% of which appear only once. This chain links TRBV6-1 with TRBJ2-3; D is undetermined. Sequenced here: CD4+ or CD8+ T cells sorted from blood, sampled in a trial of the OX40 agonist ivuxolimab. This TCR was sampled from an adult with an advanced solid tumor such as melanoma, head and neck, liver or kidney cancer. The CDR3 here is CASSELQFSSTDTQYF. In nucleotides, the CDR3 is TGTGCCAGCAGTGAACTTCAGTTTTCTAGCACAGATACGCAGTATTTT.